Listed below are T cell receptor beta chains from one sample, sequenced in a study of shared clonotypes between healthy human individuals. Libraries were prepared by immunoSEQ multiplex PCR; TCRdb keeps only in-frame clonotypes and omits some of them. Of just over 2,000,000 clones listed, over 85% were seen once; the top ten hold 0.85% to 1.2%. Sequencing was carried out using naive CD8+ T cells sorted from blood. These TCRs come from a man between 18 and 35 years old in good health. CDR3s include the opening cysteine and the closing phenylalanine or tryptophan. D genes are given only for firm matches.

v_gene: TRBV4-3; d_gene: NA; CDR3aa: CASSQEALQGNTIYF
v_gene: TRBV7-9; d_gene: NA; CDR3aa: CASSPATNEKLFF
v_gene: TRBV6-5; d_gene: NA; CDR3aa: CASRSLATNEKLFF
v_gene: TRBV6-4; d_gene: NA; CDR3aa: CASSRTGSYGYTF
v_gene: TRBV7-2; d_gene: TRBD1; CDR3aa: CASTGQGVSGYTF
v_gene: TRBV11-2; d_gene: TRBD1; CDR3aa: CASSRPAIDRAGNTIYF
v_gene: TRBV4-1; d_gene: TRBD2; CDR3aa: CASSQDEAALAGVSYNEQFF
v_gene: TRBV19; d_gene: TRBD1; CDR3aa: CASSIGTGSGETQYF
v_gene: TRBV4-1; d_gene: NA; CDR3aa: CASSQVGSQEQYF
v_gene: TRBV7-9; d_gene: TRBD1; CDR3aa: CASSLVTGAVDEQFF
v_gene: TRBV7-8; d_gene: TRBD2; CDR3aa: CASSYPGTSGRRVNEQFF
v_gene: TRBV19; d_gene: NA; CDR3aa: CASSLEKITKSGQRPDF
v_gene: TRBV2; d_gene: NA; CDR3aa: CASEDRGASYNEQFF
v_gene: TRBV5-4; d_gene: TRBD1; CDR3aa: CASSSQGARGTDTQYF
v_gene: TRBV5-6; d_gene: NA; CDR3aa: CASSLVQGYEQYF
v_gene: TRBV27; d_gene: TRBD1; CDR3aa: CASSFSYGDSIYEQYF
v_gene: TRBV19; d_gene: NA; CDR3aa: CASRLEGYNQPQHF
v_gene: TRBV11-2; d_gene: NA; CDR3aa: CASSLVPEGNEQYF
v_gene: TRBV19; d_gene: NA; CDR3aa: CASSIGRVDEQYF
v_gene: TRBV5-1; d_gene: NA; CDR3aa: CASSLIANEQYF
v_gene: TRBV7-3; d_gene: NA; CDR3aa: CASSLSGGAPSTDTQYF
v_gene: TRBV6-5; d_gene: TRBD1; CDR3aa: CASSYGTTGEDNEQFF
v_gene: TRBV7-6; d_gene: NA; CDR3aa: CASSLAEQGPGDTEAFF
v_gene: TRBV9; d_gene: TRBD2; CDR3aa: CASSVAGGGDTQYF
v_gene: TRBV10-1; d_gene: NA; CDR3aa: CASSEWGEGGQETQYF
v_gene: TRBV14; d_gene: NA; CDR3aa: CASSQEPYLVNTEAFF
v_gene: TRBV27; d_gene: TRBD2; CDR3aa: CASSSRTSGGGETQYF
v_gene: TRBV2; d_gene: NA; CDR3aa: CASSVGTTLDTQYF
v_gene: TRBV25-1; d_gene: TRBD1; CDR3aa: CASSEWGTGSYNEQFF
v_gene: TRBV6-1; d_gene: TRBD1; CDR3aa: CASSRDRGGGPQHF
v_gene: TRBV29-1; d_gene: TRBD2; CDR3aa: CSVDSGLDTDTQYF
v_gene: TRBV27; d_gene: TRBD2; CDR3aa: CASSSTSSETQYF
v_gene: TRBV15; d_gene: NA; CDR3aa: CATSRVQGLNTEAFF
v_gene: TRBV5-4; d_gene: NA; CDR3aa: CASSLSVTSTDTQYF
v_gene: TRBV4-2; d_gene: NA; CDR3aa: CASSRSGSEQFF
v_gene: TRBV6-5; d_gene: NA; CDR3aa: CASSYSQGPKNIQYF
v_gene: TRBV6-5; d_gene: TRBD1; CDR3aa: CASSYLGQGDTQYF
v_gene: TRBV4-1; d_gene: TRBD1; CDR3aa: CASSQAQGDLNQPQHF
v_gene: TRBV11-2; d_gene: NA; CDR3aa: CASSLDQDFTEAFF
v_gene: TRBV28; d_gene: TRBD1; CDR3aa: CASSLVGGNYEQYF
v_gene: TRBV5-4; d_gene: NA; CDR3aa: CASSSPRQGPYEQYF
v_gene: TRBV28; d_gene: NA; CDR3aa: CASSPSGQFEQYF
v_gene: TRBV7-9; d_gene: NA; CDR3aa: CASSPVSYEQYF
v_gene: TRBV4-1; d_gene: TRBD2; CDR3aa: CASSPLAGGRYEQYF
v_gene: TRBV20-1; d_gene: NA; CDR3aa: CSAHEETQYF
v_gene: TRBV4-3; d_gene: NA; CDR3aa: CASSRYWGDANTGELFF
v_gene: TRBV9; d_gene: NA; CDR3aa: CASSLGLNYGYTF
v_gene: TRBV13; d_gene: NA; CDR3aa: CASSLWSRGAETQYF
v_gene: TRBV13; d_gene: NA; CDR3aa: CASSPLDRNIYEQYF